This T cell receptor beta chain is drawn from a study of cytomegalovirus exposure and HLA in healthy donors (TCRdb year 2017). Looking at the study overall: An earlier analysis of about 530 of the donors reported 276 Gb of sequence data and 117 million unique TCR beta sequences obtained from around 190 million T cells. In addition to the first cohort of 666 subjects, a separate validation cohort of 120 different subjects was used. All discovery cohort repertoires had been generated on a single sequencing platform. The aim of the study was to test whether cataloging public T cell receptors could identify signatures of past pathogen exposure. In a later genetic analysis, genome-wide SNP genotypes for about 60% of the 666 donors were used, and that subset was treated as a discovery cohort. Several DR-DQ haplotypes were treated as single units for association and clustering because of strong linkage in the cohort. To decide whether each TCR beta V gene segment behaved as functional or pseudogenic, an earlier analysis of some 600 of the donors relied on high-throughput TCR beta sequencing. Roughly 290 gigabases of sequencing data and roughly 81 million unique TCR sequences made up an early release that covered under 750 HLA-typed donors. Class I and class II HLA loci were covered by the typing at four-digit resolution. The T cell repertoires of under 750 subjects were profiled by immunosequencing and related to cytomegalovirus serostatus. High-throughput TCR immunosequencing, statistical association of individual TCRs with disease status, and machine learning were combined to predict cytomegalovirus infection status. The number of typed donors differed by locus: 629-630 for A, B, C, DRB1 and DQB1; 522 for DQA1; approximately 600 for DPA1; and around 450 for DPB1. On average, around 200,000 unique TCR beta nucleotide sequences were sequenced per donor among fewer than 500 genotyped donors of the cohort, with about 17% of those sequences being non-productive. In a later analysis, previously published TCR beta repertoires from several hundred donors were re-analyzed and high-resolution HLA genotyping was added so that TCR occurrence patterns could be studied. Donor age, sex, ethnicity and CMV serostatus were collected together with the repertoire data. Among the approximately 420 genotyped donors, around 81% belonged to the genetic ancestry cluster associated with self-reported Caucasian donors. In the later analysis, no new phenotypic data were used to find candidate immune exposures; instead, reliance was placed on TCR beta sequences and their occurrence across donors.

The cohort consisted of approximately 670 healthy bone marrow donors. At the time of sampling, every cohort member was nominally healthy, though immune exposures that went unrecorded were likely present. The donor was CMV seropositive and belonged to the group of 250 to 350 seropositive cohort members. Every donor gave a peripheral blood sample, and the peripheral blood mononuclear cells from that sample were used for TCR beta sequencing. Genomic DNA was extracted from the blood cell samples with the Qiagen DNeasy Blood Extraction Kit. This clone was observed a few times. The antigen it binds to is not known. No clone much larger than this one lies a single base away; base qualities are absent. Broad study findings and their caveats: It was suggested by the authors that the approach could potentially be generalized to other disease states and immunological phenotypes. According to a later analysis, TCR association rates differed among HLA loci, with DRB1 alleles showing the most associated TCRs and HLA-C alleles showing the fewest. According to a later genetic analysis, donors in an Asian-associated ancestry cluster had fewer N-insertions in productive TCRs than the roughly 670-donor mean. Several of the top co-occurrence clusters appeared to be linked to parvovirus B19, influenza, CMV and Epstein-Barr virus, according to a later analysis. A later analysis associated 16,951 TCR beta sequences with specific HLA alleles at a false discovery rate of 0.05. Because counts were too low, about 17 rarely observed V segments, including chromosome 9 orphons, were excluded from the earlier analysis of fewer than 650 of the donors. In an earlier analysis of about 600 of the donors, most TCR beta V segments appeared in productive rearrangements about 87% or about 30% of the time, broadly matching IMGT annotations. An association between a missense DCLRE1C variant and V-gene and J-gene trimming of TCR beta chains was found in a later genetic analysis and replicated in an independent cohort. In a later analysis, HLA-associated TCR beta chains showed more clonal expansion and lower generation probabilities than non-associated chains that were equally common. Linkage disequilibrium might explain the correlated functional status among segregating V segments, but an unknown experimental factor could not be ruled out. A cluster of highly shared sequence variants was judged likely to be a technical artifact of the sequencing pipeline. This cohort had only TCR beta chains sequenced, and the lack of alpha or paired-chain data limited which features could be detected. Roughly uniform sequencing depth across donors was assumed in presence/absence analyses, although this assumption may not hold. The study listed 164 TCR beta chains as associated with cytomegalovirus. Most CMV-associated TCR beta chains appeared to be HLA-restricted in a later analysis, and the HLA associations seemed to be driven largely by CMV exposure. When HLA alleles, especially DR and DQ, strongly co-occurred, attributing TCR associations to individual alleles was difficult. Most TCR sequences were seen in very few donors, while some public TCRs were found in many individuals. A further reported finding was that TCR beta sequences accurately predicted the HLA-A and HLA-B alleles for most subjects in the first cohort. The 87-base-pair reads could not distinguish some IMGT-functional V segments, including TRBV6-2 and TRBV6-3, so those segments were excluded. Because HLA typing was missing for some donors at each locus, association tests included only the typed subset. In vitro tests confirmed that three of the cytomegalovirus-associated TCR beta chains recognize cytomegalovirus antigens. CMV serostatus was the only immune exposure information available for the cohort. The classifier was reported to diagnose cytomegalovirus status with high specificity and sensitivity in both the original and validation cohorts.

The receptor library was made with the immunoSEQ multiplex PCR assay. For the multiplex PCR, a mixture combining 60 forward primers for TCR Vbeta segments and 13 reverse primers for TCR Jbeta segments was used. A multiplex PCR assay on genomic DNA amplified the CDR3 region of rearranged TCR beta genes. The amplified TCR beta libraries were sequenced on the Illumina HiSeq System as 87-base-pair reads. For the original study's pipeline: A later analysis tallied approximately 87 million unique TCR beta chains across the 640 or so repertoires, and approximately 12 million of those chains were shared by two or more donors. Raw reads were error-corrected and collapsed into unique sequences with a nearest-neighbor algorithm that merged closely related sequences to remove PCR and sequencing errors. To assign V, D and J gene segments, CDR3 sequences were aligned to IMGT reference sequences. For a sequence to be retained, a match of at least six nucleotides was required to both a V gene segment and a J gene segment. Rearrangements were classified as productive when the CDR3 lacked stop codons and remained in frame with V and J, and all other rearrangements were classified as non-productive. Following IMGT convention, CDR3 was defined as the stretch from the second conserved V-encoded cysteine to the conserved J-encoded phenylalanine. In an earlier analysis of roughly 580 of the donors, sequences lacking an unambiguous match to a single V gene segment were excluded. An earlier analysis of a few hundred of the donors called V segments functional above 56.7% productive rearrangements and segregating when the between-donor standard deviation exceeded 5%. A statistical classification framework was developed to diagnose cytomegalovirus status using the catalog of TCR beta chain sequences. V and J gene assignment, in a later analysis, came from comparing TCR nucleotide sequences with IMGT/GENE-DB human TR gene sequences. The TCRdist pipeline was used in a later analysis to assign CDR3 sequences and most-parsimonious VDJ recombination scenarios. A later analysis defined each TCR beta chain by its CDR3 amino acid sequence plus V-gene family, and excluded reads lacking a unique V-gene family. In a later analysis, around 600 highly shared, low-generation-probability nucleotide sequences were removed to address suspected cross-contamination and a sequencing artifact. In a later analysis, a clonal expansion index for each public chain was calculated from normalized within-repertoire ranks of inferred template counts. Generation probabilities in a later analysis came from a VDJ recombination model fitted to out-of-frame rearrangements, and those results were checked against IGoR. In a later analysis, hypergeometric tests were used to score TCR-TCR, TCR-HLA and TCR-CMV co-occurrence, with a repertoire-size bias correction applied to TCR pairs. A later analysis estimated false discovery rates by permuting HLA or CMV assignments 20 times. In a later analysis, co-occurring TCRs were grouped using DBSCAN, and TCRdist sequence similarity was added for clustering within HLA-allele-positive subsets. Co-occurrence clustering excluded repertoires with fewer than 30,000 or more than 120,000 public chains, plus five with anomalous nucleotide sharing. TCRdb retrieved this table from immuneACCESS and kept in-frame rearrangements only. Not all clones are present; in checked studies, unresolved V genes account for under half, and no reason is known for the remainder. V and J calls and clone size are copied from that table; D and trimming were computed from the DNA. The sample table shows fewer than 200,000 clones, and about 80% are seen once. The ten biggest clones cover more than 9.5% of the sample.

The germline V gene (reference sequence) specifies PRHDT as CDR1 and FYEKMQ as CDR2. From the cysteine through the phenylalanine, the CDR3 covers 15 amino acids. CDR3 DNA only is kept here, 45 bases in frame from base 1. Trimmed from V: 3 bases; trimmed from J: 8 bases; junction bases lacking a gene match: 7. Sequencing used PBMCs. This TCR derives from a man in his late teens or twenties in good health and CMV-seropositive. The V and J genes are TRBV13 and TRBJ1-4; TRBD1 lines up with 9 middle nucleotides. The CDR3 protein sequence reads: CASSFGQGKGEKLFF. The nucleotide sequence is given as TGTGCCAGCAGCTTCGGACAGGGGAAAGGGGAAAAACTGTTTTTT.